The entry below gives a single T cell receptor beta chain sequence along with its context. The antigen is not known. These data originate in a study of cytomegalovirus exposure and HLA in healthy donors. Study in general: Earlier, some 180 million T cells were analyzed, and around 100 million unique TCR beta sequences were found among them.

Findings and limits, study-wide: Presence/absence analyses assumed roughly uniform sequencing depth across donors, which may not hold. Some V segments, including TRBV6-2 and TRBV6-3, were excluded as indistinguishable.

It was with 60 Vbeta and 13 Jbeta primers that the PCR ran. Per the study methods: Roughly 10 million shared chains were among approximately 80 million unique TCR beta chains counted in a later analysis. Generated by immunoSEQ multiplex PCR, the TCRdb table keeps only in-frame clones and is missing some. V, J and clone size are taken as reported in that table, and D and trimming were inferred from the DNA itself. The data contain over 150,000 clones, about 80% of them singletons. The CDR3 has 15 residues. Germline CDR1 and CDR2: SGHRS and YFSETQ. V lost 4 bases and J lost 2; bases outside the gene matches: 7.

Material for sequencing was PBMCs. This sequence joins TRBV5-1 and TRBJ1-1; 8 bases are shared with TRBD1. The clonotype originates from a man aged 30-40 years in good health and CMV-seropositive. CDR3 region: CASSTGQGVNTEAFF. In nucleotides, the CDR3 is TGCGCCAGCAGCACCGGACAGGGCGTAAACACTGAAGCTTTCTTT. The full variable domain, its missing parts supplied by reference TRBV5-1 and TRBJ1-1, is KAGVTQTPRYLIKTRGQQVTLSCSPISGHRSVSWYQQTPGQGLQFLFEYFSETQRNKGNFPGRFSGRQFSNSRSEMNVSTLELGDSALYLCASSTGQGVNTEAFFGQGTRLTVV.